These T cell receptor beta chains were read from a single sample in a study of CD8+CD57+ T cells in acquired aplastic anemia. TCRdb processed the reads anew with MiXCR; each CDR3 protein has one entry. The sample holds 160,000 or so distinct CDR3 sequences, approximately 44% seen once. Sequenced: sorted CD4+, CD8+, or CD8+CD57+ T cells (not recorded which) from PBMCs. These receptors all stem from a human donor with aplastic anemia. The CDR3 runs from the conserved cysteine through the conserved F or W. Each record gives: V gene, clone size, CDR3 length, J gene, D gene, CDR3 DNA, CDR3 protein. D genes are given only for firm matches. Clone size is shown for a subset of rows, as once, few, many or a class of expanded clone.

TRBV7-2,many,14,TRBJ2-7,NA,TGTGCCAGCAGCTTAGGCGGAACGGTCTACGAGCAGTACTTC,CASSLGGTVYEQYF
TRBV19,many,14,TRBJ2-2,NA,TGTGCCAGTAGGGGGCCAGGGGTGACCGGGGAGCTGTTTTTT,CASRGPGVTGELFF
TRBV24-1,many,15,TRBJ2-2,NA,TGTGCCACCAGTGATTATGGAGGCAACACCGGGGAGCTGTTTTTT,CATSDYGGNTGELFF
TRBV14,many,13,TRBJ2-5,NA,TGTGCCAGCAGCCTTCTCGGAAGGGAGACCCAGTACTTC,CASSLLGRETQYF
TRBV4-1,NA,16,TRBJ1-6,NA,TGCGCCAGCAGCCATGGGACCGAGGTCTATAATTCACCCCTCCACTTT,CASSHGTEVYNSPLHF
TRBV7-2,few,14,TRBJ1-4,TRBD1,TGTGCCAGCAGCTTGGGGACAGGGAGAGGCAAACTGTTTTTT,CASSLGTGRGKLFF
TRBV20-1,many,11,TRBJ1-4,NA,TGCAGTGCTAGAGTGGGGGAAAAACTGTTTTTT,CSARVGEKLFF
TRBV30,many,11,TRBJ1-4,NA,TGTGCCTGGTCGATTCGGGAAAAACTGTTTTTT,CAWSIREKLFF
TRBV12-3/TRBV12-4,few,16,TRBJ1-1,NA,TGTGCCAGCAGTTTTTGGGGACCAGGGGTTAACACTGAAGCTTTCTTT,CASSFWGPGVNTEAFF
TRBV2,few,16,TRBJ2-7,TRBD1,TGTGCCAGCAGTGAAGCGAGGGGACAGGGGGTCGGAGGGCAGTACTTC,CASSEARGQGVGGQYF
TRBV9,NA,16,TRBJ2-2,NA,TGTGCCAGCAGCTCCGGGGCGGGGGCGGCCGGCGGGGAGCTGTTTTTT,CASSSGAGAAGGELFF
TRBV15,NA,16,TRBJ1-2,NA,TGTGCCACCAGCAGCCTTCAGCCAGAGGCTAACTATGGCTACACCTTC,CATSSLQPEANYGYTF
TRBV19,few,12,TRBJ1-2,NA,TGTGCCAGTAGTATCATAGGGGTCGGAAACACCTTC,CASSIIGVGNTF
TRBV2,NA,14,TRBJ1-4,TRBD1,TGTGCCAGTAGTGAAGTTACAGGGGATGAAAAACTGTCTTTT,CASSEVTGDEKLSF
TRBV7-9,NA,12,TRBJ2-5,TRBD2,TGTGCCACCGGGAGGTACCAAGAGACCCAGTACTTC,CATGRYQETQYF
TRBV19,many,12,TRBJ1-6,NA,TGTGCCACCAATGGGCCCAATTCACCCCTCCACTTT,CATNGPNSPLHF
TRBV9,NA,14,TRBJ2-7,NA,TGTGCCAGCAGCCTGACTCGTAGCTCCTACGAGCAGTACTTC,CASSLTRSSYEQYF
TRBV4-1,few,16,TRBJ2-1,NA,TGCGCCAGCAGCCACCCGGCCGGCCTAACTAACAATGAGCAGTTCTTC,CASSHPAGLTNNEQFF